A selection of T cell receptor beta chains follows, all from one sample in a study of T cells expressing NK-cell markers. Reanalyzing the 5' RACE reads, TCRdb keeps one entry per CDR3 protein, without DNA. This sample's table reports 350,000 to 450,000 distinct CDR3 sequences. Material: blood T cells: a sorted CD56 or NKG2C T cell subset, CD4+ or CD8+ T cells, or bulk PBMC T cells (not recorded which). The receptors here all came from a man aged 18-69 years in good health. Both conserved end residues are part of each CDR3. Each record gives: V gene, clone size, J gene, CDR3 protein. Rows give clone size only sometimes, using once, few, many, or a class for an expanded clone.

V: TRBV6-5
size: -
J: TRBJ1-1
CDR3: CASSYGTANTEAFF

V: TRBV5-1
size: -
J: TRBJ1-6
CDR3: CASSLERQGWSPLHF

V: TRBV27
size: -
J: TRBJ2-3
CDR3: CASSSGVATQYF

V: TRBV27
size: -
J: TRBJ1-1
CDR3: CASSFRASGYRRMNTEAFF

V: TRBV5-1
size: -
J: TRBJ2-7
CDR3: CASSPRPGSSYEQYF

V: TRBV6-6
size: medium-sized
J: TRBJ2-5
CDR3: CASNRFSLGLAGAGRMSAQYF

V: TRBV5-1
size: -
J: TRBJ2-7
CDR3: CASAVRRGTYEQYF

V: TRBV5-1
size: -
J: TRBJ2-2
CDR3: CASSLEGYANTGELFF

V: TRBV6-5
size: -
J: TRBJ1-1
CDR3: CASSYIQGAARAFF

V: TRBV7-2
size: -
J: TRBJ2-5
CDR3: CASSSQGTQQRVGTQYF

V: TRBV20-1
size: -
J: TRBJ1-5
CDR3: CSARAQGGTRNQPQHF

V: TRBV12-3/TRBV12-4
size: -
J: TRBJ1-2
CDR3: CASSLGGIGGGYTF

V: TRBV6-5
size: -
J: TRBJ1-6
CDR3: CASHRGNSPLHF

V: TRBV11-2
size: -
J: TRBJ1-1
CDR3: CASSPPIDRMNTEAFF

V: TRBV7-3
size: -
J: TRBJ2-5
CDR3: CASSFLGQGGETQYF

V: TRBV11-1
size: -
J: TRBJ2-7
CDR3: CASSLDALPTYEQYF

V: TRBV20-1
size: -
J: TRBJ2-3
CDR3: CSARAVLRTDTQYF

V: TRBV7-7
size: -
J: TRBJ2-5
CDR3: CASSSGSGQETQYF

V: TRBV11-3
size: -
J: TRBJ2-2
CDR3: CASSLAQGPGTGELFF

V: TRBV12-3/TRBV12-4
size: -
J: TRBJ2-5
CDR3: CASSSWGDSQETQYF

V: TRBV5-1
size: -
J: TRBJ2-2
CDR3: CASSANGPSTGELFF

V: TRBV7-6
size: -
J: TRBJ1-5
CDR3: CASSPNAGYSNQPQHF

V: TRBV5-1
size: -
J: TRBJ1-1
CDR3: CASSTGQAHLLEAFF

V: TRBV20-1
size: -
J: TRBJ1-2
CDR3: CSAAPRGGGYTF

V: TRBV10-3
size: -
J: TRBJ1-1
CDR3: CAISERVRTEAFF

V: TRBV7-7
size: -
J: TRBJ2-1
CDR3: CASSLGPGGHNEQFF

V: TRBV20-1
size: -
J: TRBJ2-5
CDR3: CSATGEYQETQYF

V: TRBV9
size: -
J: TRBJ1-3
CDR3: CASSTLASGNTIYF

V: TRBV10-3
size: -
J: TRBJ2-7
CDR3: CAISESRRGIDEQYF

V: TRBV2
size: -
J: TRBJ2-3
CDR3: CASSRRTPTGTDTQYF

V: TRBV5-6
size: -
J: TRBJ2-5
CDR3: CASSWYAGAQETQYF

V: TRBV7-8
size: -
J: TRBJ1-5
CDR3: CASSLRGTGENQPQHF

V: TRBV28
size: -
J: TRBJ1-5
CDR3: CASSLFTGPRSQPQHF

V: TRBV6-1
size: -
J: TRBJ2-5
CDR3: CASSRRGAAQETQYF

V: TRBV12-5
size: -
J: TRBJ2-5
CDR3: CASGLSPGAHQETQYF

V: TRBV5-1
size: -
J: TRBJ1-1
CDR3: CASAIRGGNTEAFF

V: TRBV27
size: -
J: TRBJ2-7
CDR3: CASSAQPGLAGTKSSYEQYF

V: TRBV7-2
size: -
J: TRBJ2-7
CDR3: CASSLMAGGEGYEQYF

V: TRBV11-2
size: -
J: TRBJ2-5
CDR3: CASSLGASPGDETQYF

V: TRBV9
size: -
J: TRBJ2-4
CDR3: CASSPGLAGGRAKNIQYF

V: TRBV10-3
size: -
J: TRBJ2-3
CDR3: CATGAVTDTQYF

V: TRBV6-1
size: -
J: TRBJ1-2
CDR3: CASSRADYGYTF

V: TRBV6-1
size: -
J: TRBJ1-4
CDR3: CASSEGHRQTNEKLFF

V: TRBV20-1
size: -
J: TRBJ2-3
CDR3: CSKQGSSADTQYF

V: TRBV3-1
size: -
J: TRBJ2-7
CDR3: CASSQATLVRSEQYF

V: TRBV28
size: -
J: TRBJ1-1
CDR3: CASTPGINTEAFF

V: TRBV20-1
size: -
J: TRBJ2-5
CDR3: CSARTPWGGVLETQYF

V: TRBV11-2
size: -
J: TRBJ2-7
CDR3: CASRPRGYYEQYF

V: TRBV9
size: -
J: TRBJ2-1
CDR3: CASSVATSILAVEQFF

V: TRBV20-1
size: -
J: TRBJ2-4
CDR3: CSANILAKNIQYF

V: TRBV6-1
size: -
J: TRBJ2-2
CDR3: CASSGRFGVLNTGELFF

V: TRBV9
size: -
J: TRBJ2-1
CDR3: CASSVGPRANEQFF

V: TRBV7-2
size: -
J: TRBJ1-6
CDR3: CASSFTGSSYNSPLHF